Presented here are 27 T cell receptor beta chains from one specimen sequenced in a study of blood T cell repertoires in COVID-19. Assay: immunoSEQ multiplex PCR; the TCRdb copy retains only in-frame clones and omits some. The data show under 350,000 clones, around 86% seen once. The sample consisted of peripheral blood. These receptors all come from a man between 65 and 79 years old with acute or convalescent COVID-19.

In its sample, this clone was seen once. The DNA for the CDR3 is TGTGCCAGCAGCTCGAAAACTAGCGGGAGTTACGAGCAGTACTTC. This gives the protein CASSSKTSGSYEQYF. This sequence joins TRBV5-4 and TRBJ2-7; 11 nucleotides match TRBD2. The CDR3 extends over 15 amino acids. V lost 3 bases, J lost 4 bases, and 6 bases stayed unmatched. CDR1 SGHNT and CDR2 YYREEE come from the germline V gene (reference sequence).

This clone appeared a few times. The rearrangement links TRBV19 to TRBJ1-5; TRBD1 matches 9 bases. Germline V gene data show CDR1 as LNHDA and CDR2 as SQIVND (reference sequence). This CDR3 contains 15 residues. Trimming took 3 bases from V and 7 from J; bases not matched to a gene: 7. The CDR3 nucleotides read TGTGCCAGTAGTATCCGGGACAGGGAGGGGCAGCCCCAGCATTTT. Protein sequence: CASSIRDREGQPQHF. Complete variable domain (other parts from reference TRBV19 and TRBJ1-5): DGGITQSPKYLFRKEGQNVTLSCEQNLNHDAMYWYRQDPGQGLRLIYYSQIVNDFQKGDIAEGYSVSREKKESFPLTVTSAQKNPTAFYLCASSIRDREGQPQHFGDGTRLSIL.

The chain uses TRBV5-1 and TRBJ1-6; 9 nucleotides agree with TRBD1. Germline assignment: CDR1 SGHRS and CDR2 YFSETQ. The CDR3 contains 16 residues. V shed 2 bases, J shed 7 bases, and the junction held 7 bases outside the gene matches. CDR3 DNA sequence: TGCGCCAGCAGCTTCCGGGACAGGGCTTCAAATTCACCCCTCCACTTT. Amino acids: CASSFRDRASNSPLHF.

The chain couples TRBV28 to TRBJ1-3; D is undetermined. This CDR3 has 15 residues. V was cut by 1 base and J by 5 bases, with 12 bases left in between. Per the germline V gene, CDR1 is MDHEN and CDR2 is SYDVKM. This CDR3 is CASSLFSGVRNTIYF. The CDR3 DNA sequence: TGTGCCAGCAGTTTATTTTCCGGGGTTAGAAACACCATATATTTT.

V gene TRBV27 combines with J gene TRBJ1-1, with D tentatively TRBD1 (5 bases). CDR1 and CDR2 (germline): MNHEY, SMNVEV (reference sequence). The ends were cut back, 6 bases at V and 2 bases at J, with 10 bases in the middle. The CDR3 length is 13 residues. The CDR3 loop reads CASRSGGNTEAFF. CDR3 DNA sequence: TGTGCCAGCAGGTCGGGGGGAAACACTGAAGCTTTCTTT.

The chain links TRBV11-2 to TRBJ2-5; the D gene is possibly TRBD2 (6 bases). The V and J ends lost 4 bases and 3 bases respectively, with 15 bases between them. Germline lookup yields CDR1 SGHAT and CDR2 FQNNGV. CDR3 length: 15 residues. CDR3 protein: CASSYRDSAEETQYF. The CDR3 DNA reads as TGTGCCAGCAGCTACCGGGACTCCGCGGAAGAGACCCAGTACTTC.

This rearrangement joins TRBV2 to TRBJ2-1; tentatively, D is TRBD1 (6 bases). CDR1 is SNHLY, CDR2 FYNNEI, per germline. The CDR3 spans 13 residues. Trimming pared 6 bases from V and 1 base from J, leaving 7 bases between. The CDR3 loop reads CASSDRSYNEQFF. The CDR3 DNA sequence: TGTGCCAGCAGCGACAGGTCCTACAATGAGCAGTTCTTC.

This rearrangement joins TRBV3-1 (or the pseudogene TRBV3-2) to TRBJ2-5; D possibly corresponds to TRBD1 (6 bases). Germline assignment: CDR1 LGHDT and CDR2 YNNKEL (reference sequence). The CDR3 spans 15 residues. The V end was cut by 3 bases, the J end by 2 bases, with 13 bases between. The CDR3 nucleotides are TGTGCCAGCAGCCAGCAGGGGTGGGGACAAGAGACCCAGTACTTC. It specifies CASSQQGWGQETQYF.

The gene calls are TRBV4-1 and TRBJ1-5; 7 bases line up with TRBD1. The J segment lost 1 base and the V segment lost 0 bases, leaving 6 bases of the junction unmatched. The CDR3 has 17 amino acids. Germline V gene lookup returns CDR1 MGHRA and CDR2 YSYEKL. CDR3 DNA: TGCGCCAGCAGCCAAGATCAGACAGGGAAAAGCAATCAGCCCCAGCATTTT. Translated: CASSQDQTGKSNQPQHF.

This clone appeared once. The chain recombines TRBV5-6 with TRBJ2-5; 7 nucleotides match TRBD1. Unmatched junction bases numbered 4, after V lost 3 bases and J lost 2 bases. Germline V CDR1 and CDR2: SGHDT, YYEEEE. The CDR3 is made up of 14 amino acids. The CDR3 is CASSWQQGQETQYF. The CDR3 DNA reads TGTGCCAGCAGCTGGCAACAGGGGCAAGAGACCCAGTACTTC.

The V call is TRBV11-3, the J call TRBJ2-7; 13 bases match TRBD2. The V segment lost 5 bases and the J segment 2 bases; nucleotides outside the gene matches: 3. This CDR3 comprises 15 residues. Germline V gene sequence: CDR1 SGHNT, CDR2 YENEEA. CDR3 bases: TGTGCCAGCAGCCTCGGACTAGCGGGAGCCTACGAGCAGTACTTC. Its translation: CASSLGLAGAYEQYF.

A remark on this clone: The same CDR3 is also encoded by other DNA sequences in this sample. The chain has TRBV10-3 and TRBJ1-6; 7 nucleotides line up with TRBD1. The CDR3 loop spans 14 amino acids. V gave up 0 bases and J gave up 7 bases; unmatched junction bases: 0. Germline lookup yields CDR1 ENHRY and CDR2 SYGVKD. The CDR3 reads CAISESTGNSPLHF. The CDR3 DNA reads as TGTGCCATCAGTGAGTCGACAGGGAATTCACCCCTCCACTTT.

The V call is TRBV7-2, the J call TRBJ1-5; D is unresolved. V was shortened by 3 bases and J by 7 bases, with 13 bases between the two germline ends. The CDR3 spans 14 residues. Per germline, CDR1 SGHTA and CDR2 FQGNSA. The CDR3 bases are TGTGCCAGCAGCTTGTATCGGGGTGGACAGCCCCAGCATTTT. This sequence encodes CASSLYRGGQPQHF.

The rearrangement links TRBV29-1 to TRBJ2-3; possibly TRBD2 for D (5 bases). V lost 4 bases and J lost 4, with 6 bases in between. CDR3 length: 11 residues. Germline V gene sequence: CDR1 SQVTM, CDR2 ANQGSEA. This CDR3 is CSVGGPDTQYF. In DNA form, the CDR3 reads TGCAGCGTTGGCGGGCCAGATACGCAGTATTTT.

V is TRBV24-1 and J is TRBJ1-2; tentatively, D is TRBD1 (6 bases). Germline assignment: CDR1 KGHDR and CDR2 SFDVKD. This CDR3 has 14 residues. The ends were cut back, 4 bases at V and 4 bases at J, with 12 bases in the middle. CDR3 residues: CATSEALGGYGYTF. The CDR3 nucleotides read TGTGCCACCAGTGAAGCACTAGGGGGCTATGGCTACACCTTC.

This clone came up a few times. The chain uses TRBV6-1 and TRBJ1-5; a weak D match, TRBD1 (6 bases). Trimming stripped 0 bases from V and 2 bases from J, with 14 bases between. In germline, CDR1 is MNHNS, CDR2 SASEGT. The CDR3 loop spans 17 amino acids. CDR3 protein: CASSEAGNRVRNQPQHF. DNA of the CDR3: TGTGCCAGCAGTGAAGCTGGGAACAGGGTCCGCAATCAGCCCCAGCATTTT.

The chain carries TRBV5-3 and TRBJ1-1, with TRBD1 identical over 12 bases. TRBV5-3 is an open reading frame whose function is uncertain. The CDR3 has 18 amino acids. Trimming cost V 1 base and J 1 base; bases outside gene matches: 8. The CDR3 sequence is CARSLNNGTGGANTEAFF. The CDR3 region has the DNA TGTGCCAGAAGCTTGAATAATGGGACAGGGGGCGCGAACACTGAAGCTTTCTTT.

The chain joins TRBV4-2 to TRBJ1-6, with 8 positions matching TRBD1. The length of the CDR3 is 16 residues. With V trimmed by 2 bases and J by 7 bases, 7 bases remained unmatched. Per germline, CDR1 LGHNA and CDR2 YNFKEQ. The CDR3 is CASSQPSGTGNSPLHF. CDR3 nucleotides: TGTGCCAGCAGCCAACCCTCCGGGACAGGAAATTCACCCCTCCACTTT.

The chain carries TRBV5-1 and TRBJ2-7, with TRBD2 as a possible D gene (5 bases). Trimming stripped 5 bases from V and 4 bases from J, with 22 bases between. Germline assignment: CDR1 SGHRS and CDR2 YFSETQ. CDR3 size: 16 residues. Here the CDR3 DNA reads TGCGCCAGCAGTCACCGGCAGGACTCCCCCTTTTACGAGCAGTACTTC. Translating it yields CASSHRQDSPFYEQYF. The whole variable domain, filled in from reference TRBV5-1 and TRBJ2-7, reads KAGVTQTPRYLIKTRGQQVTLSCSPISGHRSVSWYQQTPGQGLQFLFEYFSETQRNKGNFPGRFSGRQFSNSRSEMNVSTLELGDSALYLCASSHRQDSPFYEQYFGPGTRLTVT.

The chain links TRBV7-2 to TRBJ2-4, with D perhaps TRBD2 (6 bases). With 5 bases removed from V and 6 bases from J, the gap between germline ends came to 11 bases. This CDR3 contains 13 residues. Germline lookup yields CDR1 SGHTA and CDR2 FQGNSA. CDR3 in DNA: TGTGCCAGCAGCCCAGAGGGAGGAAACATTCAGTACTTC. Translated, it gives CASSPEGGNIQYF.

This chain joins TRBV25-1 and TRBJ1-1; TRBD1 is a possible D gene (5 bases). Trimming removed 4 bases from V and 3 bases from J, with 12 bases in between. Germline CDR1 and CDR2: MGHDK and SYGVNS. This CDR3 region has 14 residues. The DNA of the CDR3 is TGTGCCAGCAGTGCTGGCCGGGGGTACACTGAAGCTTTCTTT. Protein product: CASSAGRGYTEAFF.

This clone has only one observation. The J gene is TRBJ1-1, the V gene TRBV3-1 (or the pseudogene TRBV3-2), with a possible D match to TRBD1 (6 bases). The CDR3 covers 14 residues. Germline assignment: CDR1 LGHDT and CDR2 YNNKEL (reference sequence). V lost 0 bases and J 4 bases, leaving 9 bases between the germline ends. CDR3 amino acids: CASSQEGGATEAFF. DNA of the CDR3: TGTGCCAGCAGCCAAGAGGGGGGGGCCACTGAAGCTTTCTTT.

CDR3 sequence: CAIRGRTSGEQYF. CDR3 nucleotide sequence: TGTGCCATCAGGGGCCGGACTAGCGGCGAGCAGTACTTC. The chain employs TRBV10-3 and TRBJ2-7, with TRBD2 matching over 10 bases. J was trimmed by 6 bases and V by 6 bases; bases with no gene match: 5. The germline V gene encodes CDR1 ENHRY and CDR2 SYGVKD. This CDR3 region has 13 residues.

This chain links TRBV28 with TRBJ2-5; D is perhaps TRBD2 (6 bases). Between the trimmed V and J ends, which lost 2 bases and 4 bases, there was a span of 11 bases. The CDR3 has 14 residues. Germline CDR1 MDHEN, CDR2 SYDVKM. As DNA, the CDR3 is TGTGCCAGCAGTTTAGGTGGGCGGGGAGAGACCCAGTACTTC. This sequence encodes CASSLGGRGETQYF.

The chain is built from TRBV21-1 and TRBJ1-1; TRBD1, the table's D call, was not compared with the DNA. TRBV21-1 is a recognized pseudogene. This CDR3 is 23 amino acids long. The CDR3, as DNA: TGTGCCAGCAGCAAAGGGGAACAAGGACAGGGAACTCCGCGGGGTTGTATGAACACTGAAGCTTTCTTT. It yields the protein CASSKGEQGQGTPRGCMNTEAFF.

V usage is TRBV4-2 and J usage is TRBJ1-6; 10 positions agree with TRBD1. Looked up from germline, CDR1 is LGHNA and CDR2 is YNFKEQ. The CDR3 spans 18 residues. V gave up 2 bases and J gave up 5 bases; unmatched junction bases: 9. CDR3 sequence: CASSQIEGGTGDNSPLHF. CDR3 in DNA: TGTGCCAGCAGCCAAATCGAAGGAGGGACAGGGGATAATTCACCCCTCCACTTT.

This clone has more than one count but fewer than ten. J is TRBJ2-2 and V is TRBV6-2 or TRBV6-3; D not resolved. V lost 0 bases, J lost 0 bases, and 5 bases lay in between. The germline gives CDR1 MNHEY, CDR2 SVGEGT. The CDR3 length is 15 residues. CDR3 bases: TGTGCCAGCAGTTACTCGGTAGCGAACACCGGGGAGCTGTTTTTT. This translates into CASSYSVANTGELFF.